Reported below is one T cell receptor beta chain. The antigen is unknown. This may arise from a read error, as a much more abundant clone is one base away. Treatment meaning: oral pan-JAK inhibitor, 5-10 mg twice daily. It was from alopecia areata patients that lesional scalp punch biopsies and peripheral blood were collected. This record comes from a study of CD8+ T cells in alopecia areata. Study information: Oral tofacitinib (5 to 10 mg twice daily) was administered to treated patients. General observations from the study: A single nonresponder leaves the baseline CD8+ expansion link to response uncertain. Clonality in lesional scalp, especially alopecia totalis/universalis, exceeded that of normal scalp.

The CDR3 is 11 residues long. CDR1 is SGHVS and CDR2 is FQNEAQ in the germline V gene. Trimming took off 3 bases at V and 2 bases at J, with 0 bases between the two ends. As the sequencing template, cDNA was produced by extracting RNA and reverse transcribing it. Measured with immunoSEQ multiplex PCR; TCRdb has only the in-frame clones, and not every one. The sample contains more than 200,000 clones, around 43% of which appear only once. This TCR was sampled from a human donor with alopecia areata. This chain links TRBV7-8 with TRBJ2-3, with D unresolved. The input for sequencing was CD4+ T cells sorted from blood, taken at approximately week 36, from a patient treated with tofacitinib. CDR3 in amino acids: CASSFTDTQYF. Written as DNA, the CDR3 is TGTGCCAGCAGCTTCACAGATACGCAGTATTTT.